These 4 T cell receptor beta chains came from one sample sequenced in a study of T-cell memory formation after mild COVID-19. TCRdb re-called the 5' RACE reads with MiXCR, one entry per CDR3 protein. The sample contains about 130,000 distinct CDR3 sequences, about 6% of which appear only once. Sequenced: PBMCs or a T cell subset sorted from them (not recorded which). The source of these receptors is an adult woman who had mild COVID-19 (a few samples of this study predate the infection). Cell type and time point are not known.

This clonotype was observed many times. The chain carries TRBV7-6 and TRBJ2-1, with TRBD1 matching 8 bases. This CDR3 contains 16 residues. Trimming cost V 5 bases and J 6 bases; bases outside gene matches: 12. The germline gives CDR1 SGHVS, CDR2 FNYEAQ. CDR3 coding DNA: TGTGCCAGCAGCCAACTACCAAGACAGGGGCTCAATGAGCAGTTCTTC. The encoded protein is CASSQLPRQGLNEQFF. Combining the CDR3 with reference TRBV7-6 and TRBJ2-1 gives the whole variable domain GAGVSQSPRYKVTKRGQDVALRCDPISGHVSLYWYRQALGQGPEFLTYFNYEAQQDKSGLPNDRFSAERPEGSISTLTIQRTEQRDSAMYRCASSQLPRQGLNEQFFGPGTRLTVL.

This clonotype was recorded at least ten times. The chain is built from TRBV20-1 and TRBJ2-3; tentative D call: TRBD1 (6 bases). CDR1 is DFQATT and CDR2 is SNEGSKA in the germline V gene (reference sequence). The V and J ends lost 6 bases and 3 bases respectively, with 16 bases between them. The CDR3 is 14 amino acids. Written as DNA, the CDR3 is TGCAGTGCCCCACAGGGTCTTCTGACAGATACGCAGTATTTT. Translation: CSAPQGLLTDTQYF.

This clonotype came up many times. V usage is TRBV7-3 and J usage is TRBJ2-2, with TRBD1 identical over 8 bases. Germline CDR1 and CDR2: SGHTA and FQGTGA. With V trimmed by 4 bases and J by 1 base, 2 bases remained unmatched. The CDR3 consists of 15 residues. CDR3 coding DNA: TGTGCCAGCAGCTCCGGGACAGGGAACACCGGGGAGCTGTTTTTT. Translation gives CASSSGTGNTGELFF.

The chain joins TRBV20-1 to TRBJ1-3; 12 nucleotides match TRBD1. V gave up 1 base and J gave up 4 bases; unmatched junction bases: 5. The CDR3 has 16 residues. The germline V gene has CDR1 DFQATT and CDR2 SNEGSKA (reference sequence). DNA for the CDR3: TGCAGTGCTAGAGGCGCGGGACAGGGGGCAGGAAACACCATATATTTT. Amino acid sequence: CSARGAGQGAGNTIYF.